These T cell receptor beta chains were read from a single sample in a study of Graves' ophthalmopathy and Graves' hyperthyroidism. Using its own MiXCR run on the multiplex PCR reads, TCRdb lists one record per CDR3 protein. The sample lists hundreds of thousands of distinct CDR3 sequences, around a fifth occurring once. The sequencing input was peripheral blood. All receptors derive from a woman aged 18-29 years with stable Graves' hyperthyroidism. Both conserved end residues are part of each CDR3. Each record gives: J gene, V gene, D gene, clone size, CDR3 protein, CDR3 DNA. The D gene is left open where the match is weak. The size of a clone is reported for some rows only, either as once, few or many, or as a class for expanded clones.

>TRBJ2-5|TRBV27|NA|NA
CASSPDPRGETQYF
TGTGCCAGCAGCCCAGACCCTCGCGGAGAGACCCAGTACTTC
>TRBJ1-1|TRBV27|TRBD1|many
CASSFSPGTASLMNTEAFF
TGTGCCAGCAGTTTTTCCCCCGGGACAGCGAGCCTAATGAACACTGAAGCTTTCTTT
>TRBJ2-7|TRBV28|NA|many
CATRRGAQEQYF
TGTGCCACTCGGAGGGGGGCCCAGGAGCAGTACTTC
>TRBJ2-5|TRBV6-2/TRBV6-3|NA|many
CASAPVRADETQYF
TGTGCCAGCGCCCCGGTTCGGGCGGATGAGACCCAGTACTTC
>TRBJ1-1|TRBV2|NA|many
CASTAEMNTEAFF
TGTGCCAGCACGGCGGAGATGAACACTGAAGCTTTCTTT
>TRBJ2-5|TRBV7-2|NA|many
CASSTRSGWGETQYF
TGTGCCAGCAGCACCCGGTCGGGATGGGGGGAGACCCAGTACTTC
>TRBJ1-3|TRBV6-1|NA|many
CASSESGTSGNTIYF
TGTGCCAGCAGTGAAAGTGGGACCTCGGGAAACACCATATATTTT
>TRBJ1-2|TRBV6-1|TRBD1|many
CASSPGTGYGYTF
TGTGCCAGCAGCCCCGGGACAGGCTATGGCTACACCTTC
>TRBJ1-1|TRBV4-1|TRBD1|NA
CASSVLIPGQGVLNTEAFF
TGCGCCAGCAGCGTTTTGATCCCGGGACAGGGGGTATTGAACACTGAAGCTTTCTTT
>TRBJ1-1|TRBV15|NA|once
CATSRDIRANTEAFF
TGTGCCACCAGCAGAGATATCAGAGCTAACACTGAAGCTTTCTTT
>TRBJ2-7|TRBV7-2|TRBD2|many
CASSPEAGGGYEQYF
TGTGCCAGCAGCCCAGAAGCGGGAGGTGGCTACGAGCAGTACTTC
>TRBJ2-2|TRBV19|NA|many
CASSLPRESTGELFF
TGTGCCAGTAGTCTCCCCCGGGAATCGACCGGGGAGCTGTTTTTT
>TRBJ2-3|TRBV28|TRBD2|many
CASSSPPASGYTDTQYF
TGTGCCAGCAGTTCCCCACCGGCTAGCGGGTACACAGATACGCAGTATTTT
>TRBJ2-2|TRBV7-2|NA|few
CASSPGAYPGELFF
TGTGCCAGCAGCCCCGGGGCCTATCCGGGGGAGCTGTTTTTT
>TRBJ2-2|TRBV28|TRBD2|few
CASNSPPSGGTGELFF
TGTGCCAGCAACAGTCCTCCTAGCGGGGGAACCGGGGAGCTGTTTTTT
>TRBJ2-7|TRBV2|TRBD2|many
CASKLAGVDYEQYF
TGTGCCAGCAAACTAGCGGGAGTGGACTACGAGCAGTACTTC
>TRBJ2-7|TRBV29-1|NA|few
CSVGLYGGPTFYEQYF
TGCAGCGTTGGTCTGTATGGGGGGCCCACCTTCTACGAGCAGTACTTC
>TRBJ2-3|TRBV7-8|NA|few
CASSSRGPADTQYF
TGTGCCAGCAGCTCCCGAGGGCCCGCAGATACGCAGTATTTT
>TRBJ1-1|TRBV12-3/TRBV12-4|NA|many
CASRPMGLRTTEAFF
TGTGCCAGCAGACCTATGGGCTTGCGAACCACTGAAGCTTTCTTT
>TRBJ2-5|TRBV12-3/TRBV12-4|TRBD1|many
CASSLDRGPGETQYF
TGTGCCAGCAGTCTCGACAGGGGGCCGGGGGAGACCCAGTACTTC
>TRBJ1-1|TRBV20-1|TRBD1|many
CSAPGGWNTEAFF
TGCAGTGCTCCAGGGGGCTGGAACACTGAAGCTTTCTTT
>TRBJ2-2|TRBV28|NA|NA
CASSLFILYRGLSNTGELFF
TGTGCCAGCAGTTTATTCATTTTGTATCGAGGGTTAAGTAACACCGGGGAGCTGTTTTTT
>TRBJ2-7|TRBV12-3/TRBV12-4|NA|many
CASSFSGGAGLGSYEQYF
TGTGCCAGCAGTTTTTCGGGGGGCGCGGGGTTAGGCTCCTACGAGCAGTACTTC
>TRBJ2-4|TRBV4-1|TRBD1|few
CASSQGATGLKNIQYF
TGCGCCAGCAGCCAAGGGGCGACAGGGTTAAAAAACATTCAGTACTTC
>TRBJ2-7|TRBV2|NA|few
CASSEGRLTNEQYF
TGTGCCAGCAGTGAAGGGCGACTAACGAACGAGCAGTACTTC
>TRBJ1-2|TRBV11-2|NA|NA
CASSLKTGLPLNYGYTF
TGTGCCAGCAGCTTGAAGACGGGGCTCCCCTTAAACTATGGCTACACCTTC
>TRBJ2-4|TRBV4-1|TRBD2|many
CASSRGLAATLTKNIQYF
TGCGCCAGCAGCCGAGGACTAGCGGCGACCCTGACCAAAAACATTCAGTACTTC
>TRBJ2-5|TRBV29-1|NA|many
CSVGKTVQETQYF
TGCAGCGTTGGGAAGACGGTCCAAGAGACCCAGTACTTC
>TRBJ1-1|TRBV30|NA|NA
CAWRGINTEAFF
TGTGCCTGGAGAGGGATCAACACTGAAGCTTTCTTT
>TRBJ2-7|TRBV20-1|NA|many
CSAGGGQYYEQYF
TGCAGTGCTGGGGGGGGACAGTACTACGAGCAGTACTTC
>TRBJ2-5|TRBV7-6|NA|few
CASSLVSAQETQYF
TGTGCCAGCAGCTTAGTTTCGGCACAAGAGACCCAGTACTTC
>TRBJ1-5|TRBV2|NA|many
CASRRDSNQPQHF
TGTGCCAGCAGGCGGGACAGCAATCAGCCCCAGCATTTT
>TRBJ1-5|TRBV15|TRBD1|few
CATSRDPSGQANQPQHF
TGTGCCACCAGCAGAGATCCCTCGGGACAGGCCAATCAGCCCCAGCATTTT
>TRBJ2-6|TRBV12-3/TRBV12-4|TRBD1|NA
CASRGQGAGANVLTF
TGTGCCAGCAGAGGTCAGGGGGCTGGGGCCAACGTCCTGACTTTC
>TRBJ2-4|TRBV15|NA|many
CATSSVGRRDIKYF
TGTGCCACCAGCAGCGTGGGGAGGAGAGACATTAAGTACTTC
>TRBJ1-2|TRBV27|NA|many
CASRTEANYGYTF
TGTGCCAGCAGGACGGAAGCTAACTATGGCTACACCTTC
>TRBJ2-7|TRBV24-1|NA|many
CATSDLVGPEQYF
TGTGCCACCAGTGATTTGGTGGGTCCCGAGCAGTACTTC